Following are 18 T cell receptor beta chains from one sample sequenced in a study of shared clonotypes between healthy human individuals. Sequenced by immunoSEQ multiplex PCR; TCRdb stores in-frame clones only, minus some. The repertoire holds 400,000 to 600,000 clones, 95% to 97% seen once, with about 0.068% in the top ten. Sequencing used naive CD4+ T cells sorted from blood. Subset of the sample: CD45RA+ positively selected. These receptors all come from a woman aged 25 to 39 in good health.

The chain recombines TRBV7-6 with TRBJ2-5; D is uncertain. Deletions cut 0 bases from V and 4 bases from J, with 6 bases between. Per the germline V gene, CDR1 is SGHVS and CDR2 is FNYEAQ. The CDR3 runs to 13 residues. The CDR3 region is CASSLAVVETQYF. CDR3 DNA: TGTGCCAGCAGCTTAGCTGTCGTAGAGACCCAGTACTTC.

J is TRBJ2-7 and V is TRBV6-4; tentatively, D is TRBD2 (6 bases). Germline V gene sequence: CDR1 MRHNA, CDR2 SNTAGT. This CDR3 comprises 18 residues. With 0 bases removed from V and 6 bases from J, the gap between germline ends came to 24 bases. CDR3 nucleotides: TGTGCCAGCAGTGACTCGAAACTTAACGGGAGTCCTTATCTCGAGCAGTACTTC. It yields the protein CASSDSKLNGSPYLEQYF.

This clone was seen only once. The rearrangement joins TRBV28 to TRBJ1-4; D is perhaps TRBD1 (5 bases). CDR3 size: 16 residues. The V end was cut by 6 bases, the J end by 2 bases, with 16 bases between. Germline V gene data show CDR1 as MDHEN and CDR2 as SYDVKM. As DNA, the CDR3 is TGTGCCAGCAGACCCCAGGGCGTGGTTACTAATGAAAAACTGTTTTTT. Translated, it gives CASRPQGVVTNEKLFF.

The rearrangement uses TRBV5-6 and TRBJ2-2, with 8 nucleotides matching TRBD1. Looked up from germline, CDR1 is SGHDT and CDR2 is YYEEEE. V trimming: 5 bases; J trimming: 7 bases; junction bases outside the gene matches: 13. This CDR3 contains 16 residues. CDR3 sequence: CASSRGTGQLVGELFF. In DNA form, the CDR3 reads TGTGCCAGCAGTCGCGGGACAGGTCAACTAGTCGGGGAGCTGTTTTTT.

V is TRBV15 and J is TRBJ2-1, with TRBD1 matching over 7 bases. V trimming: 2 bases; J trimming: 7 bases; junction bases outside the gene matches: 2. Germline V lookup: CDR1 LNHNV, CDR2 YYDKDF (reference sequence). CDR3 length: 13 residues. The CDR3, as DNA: TGTGCCACCAGCAGATTACAGGGGAATGAGCAGTTCTTC. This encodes CATSRLQGNEQFF.

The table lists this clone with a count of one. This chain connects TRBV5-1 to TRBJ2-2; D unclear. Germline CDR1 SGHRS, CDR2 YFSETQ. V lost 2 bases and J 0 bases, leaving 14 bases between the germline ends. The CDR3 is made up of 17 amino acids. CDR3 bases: TGCGCCAGCAGCTTAGGTGCTAACGGAGCGAACACCGGGGAGCTGTTTTTT. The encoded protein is CASSLGANGANTGELFF.

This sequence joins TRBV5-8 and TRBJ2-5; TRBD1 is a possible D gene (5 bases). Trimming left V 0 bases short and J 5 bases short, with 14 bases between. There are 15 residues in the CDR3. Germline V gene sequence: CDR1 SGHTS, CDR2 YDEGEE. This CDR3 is CASSLGGAQWETQYF. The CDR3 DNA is TGTGCCAGCAGCTTGGGTGGGGCGCAATGGGAGACCCAGTACTTC.

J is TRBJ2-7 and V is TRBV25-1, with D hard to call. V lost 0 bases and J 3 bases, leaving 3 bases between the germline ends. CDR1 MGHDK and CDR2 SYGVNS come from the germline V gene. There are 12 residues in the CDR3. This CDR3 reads CASSEYIYEQYF. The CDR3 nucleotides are TGTGCCAGCAGTGAATATATCTACGAGCAGTACTTC.

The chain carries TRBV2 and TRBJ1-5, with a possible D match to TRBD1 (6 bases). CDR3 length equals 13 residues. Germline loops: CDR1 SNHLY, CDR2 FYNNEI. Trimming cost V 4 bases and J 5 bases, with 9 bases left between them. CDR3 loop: CASSGTVYQPQHF. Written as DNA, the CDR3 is TGTGCCAGCAGTGGGACAGTCTATCAGCCCCAGCATTTT.

The CDR3: CASSRWEGRNTGELFF. The CDR3 DNA follows: TGTGCCAGCAGCAGATGGGAGGGTAGGAACACCGGGGAGCTGTTTTTT. The chain recombines TRBV28 with TRBJ2-2, with 7 nucleotides matching TRBD2. CDR3 length equals 16 residues. In germline, CDR1 is MDHEN, CDR2 SYDVKM. The junction had 8 bases not matched to a gene; V was cut back by 6 bases and J by 1 base.

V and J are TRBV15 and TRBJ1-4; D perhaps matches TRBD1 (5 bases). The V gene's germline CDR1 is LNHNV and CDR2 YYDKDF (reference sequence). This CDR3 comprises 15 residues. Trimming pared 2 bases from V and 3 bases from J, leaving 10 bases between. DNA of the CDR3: TGTGCCACCAGCAGAACCGGGACGGCTAATGAAAAACTGTTTTTT. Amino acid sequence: CATSRTGTANEKLFF.

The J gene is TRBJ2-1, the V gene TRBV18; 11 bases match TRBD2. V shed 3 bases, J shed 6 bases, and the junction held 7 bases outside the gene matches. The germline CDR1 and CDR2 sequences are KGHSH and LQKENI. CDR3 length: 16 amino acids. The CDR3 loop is CASSPTLAGGTNEQFF. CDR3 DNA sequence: TGTGCCAGCTCACCGACCTTAGCGGGGGGGACCAATGAGCAGTTCTTC.

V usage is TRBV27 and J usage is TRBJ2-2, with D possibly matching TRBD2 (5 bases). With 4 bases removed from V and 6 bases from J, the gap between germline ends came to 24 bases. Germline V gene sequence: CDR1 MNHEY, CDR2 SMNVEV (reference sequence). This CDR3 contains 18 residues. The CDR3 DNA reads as TGTGCCAGCAGTTCACGTTCTTTGTCGGGAAAAGGGTCCGGGGAGCTGTTTTTT. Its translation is CASSSRSLSGKGSGELFF.

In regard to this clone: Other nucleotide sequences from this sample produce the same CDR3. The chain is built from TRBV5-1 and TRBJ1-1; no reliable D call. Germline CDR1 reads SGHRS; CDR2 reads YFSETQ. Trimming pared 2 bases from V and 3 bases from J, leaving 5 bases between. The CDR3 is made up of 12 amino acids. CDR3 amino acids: CASSFGDTEAFF. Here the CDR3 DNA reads TGCGCCAGCAGCTTCGGGGACACTGAAGCTTTCTTT.

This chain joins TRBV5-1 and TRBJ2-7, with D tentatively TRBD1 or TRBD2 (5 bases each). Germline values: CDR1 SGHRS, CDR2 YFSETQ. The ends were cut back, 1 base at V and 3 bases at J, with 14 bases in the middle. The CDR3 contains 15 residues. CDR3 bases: TGCGCCAGCAGCTTGAGTGGGACGGCTATCTACGAGCAGTACTTC. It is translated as CASSLSGTAIYEQYF.

CDR3 sequence reads: CATSRDHDNSPLHF. For the CDR3, the DNA is TGTGCCACCAGCAGAGACCACGATAATTCACCCCTCCACTTT. The chain recombines TRBV15 with TRBJ1-6; unclear D gene. Germline assignment: CDR1 LNHNV and CDR2 YYDKDF (reference sequence). CDR3 size: 14 residues. Deletions cut 0 bases from V and 5 bases from J, with 5 bases between.

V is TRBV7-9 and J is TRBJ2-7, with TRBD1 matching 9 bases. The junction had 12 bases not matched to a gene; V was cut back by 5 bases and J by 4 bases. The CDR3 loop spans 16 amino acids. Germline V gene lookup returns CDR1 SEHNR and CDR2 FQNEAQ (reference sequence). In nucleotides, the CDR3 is TGTGCCAGCAGCCGCACCTCGGGGGGACAGGGATACGAGCAGTACTTC. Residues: CASSRTSGGQGYEQYF.

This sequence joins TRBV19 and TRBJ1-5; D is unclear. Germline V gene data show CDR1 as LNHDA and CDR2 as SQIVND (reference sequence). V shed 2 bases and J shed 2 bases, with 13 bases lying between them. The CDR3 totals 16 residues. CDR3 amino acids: CASSISREPRNQPQHF. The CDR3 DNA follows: TGTGCCAGTAGTATAAGTCGGGAGCCACGCAATCAGCCCCAGCATTTT.